The source of this T cell receptor beta chain is a study of regulatory T cells in long-lasting Graves disease. Findings and limits, study-wide: Those with persistent Graves' had less TCR diversity than newly diagnosed patients. Newly diagnosed patients shared 950 to 1,000 public clonotypes; persistent patients shared around 2,800.

Sequencing libraries for TCR beta were prepared with iRepertoire HTBI primers and Arm-PCR of CDR3 regions. TCRdb reprocessed the multiplex PCR reads with MiXCR, giving one entry per CDR3 protein. The table shows approximately 400,000 distinct CDR3 sequences, with 15% to 17% occurring only once. In the case of this clonotype: What it binds is not known.

Germline V gene lookup returns CDR1 SGHRS and CDR2 YFSETQ. The V segment lost 4 bases and the J segment 4 bases; nucleotides outside the gene matches: 10. CDR3 length equals 15 residues. Time point defined: newly diagnosed GD, antithyroid drugs for less than 3 months. Extracted RNA from PBMCs served as the source of the TCR library. The sequence was collected from a female donor with Graves disease. The sequencing here drew on peripheral blood mononuclear cells (PBMCs), taken at new diagnosis, from a patient treated with antithyroid drugs. The V gene is TRBV5-1, the J gene TRBJ1-2; 7 positions match TRBD1. For the CDR3, the DNA is TGCGCCAGCAGCCAGACAGGGACCCTTTCCTATGGCTACACCTTC. Protein: CASSQTGTLSYGYTF.